This record looks at one TCR beta chain sequence and its context. This clonotype showed up many times. Its antigen specificity is not known. No base qualities exist here, and no much larger clone lies one base off it. According to the germline V gene (reference sequence), CDR1 reads LNHDA and CDR2 reads SQIVND. Spanning cysteine to phenylalanine, the CDR3 consists of 13 amino acids. The read is trimmed to its CDR3 DNA, 39 bases read in frame from base 1. Trimming takes 5 bases off V and 9 bases off J; junction bases not matched to a gene: 6. Instrument used: Illumina HiSeq 2000. TCR beta chain libraries were generated by multiplex PCR amplification. High-throughput sequencing was used to analyze the amplified TCR beta chain products. TCRdb reran the public reads through fastp at Q25 and MiXCR, keeping productive beta chains. Rows with one shared CDR3 protein collapse into an entry with the most common genes and DNA. The sample table shows 100,000 or so distinct CDR3 sequences, and about 20% are seen once. Roughly 1.2% of the sample comes from the top ten.

These data originate in a study of breast tumors, draining lymph nodes, adjacent tissues (dated by TCRdb to 2016 to 2018). Regarding the research as a whole: The study compared TCR beta repertoires across tumor, adjacent nontumor tissue and axillary lymph nodes from breast cancer patients. The study was designed to assess the relationships and possible T-cell exchange between tumor, surrounding tissue and draining lymph node repertoires in human breast cancer. Here is what the overall study found, with its caveats: Tumor T-cell repertoires showed less diversity than lymph node repertoires and more diversity than nontumor tissue repertoires, and tumor T-cell repertoires showed preferential V and J gene usage. The similarity between tumor and nontumor tissue repertoires was significantly greater in luminal-like breast cancer than in basal-like breast cancer. The study presented the conclusion that tumor T cells originate in lymph nodes as consistent with a hypothesis, not as something directly demonstrated. The data were considered consistent with most tumor T cells being derived from the lymph node and subsequently expanding within tumor tissue.

Lymph node samples came from the axillary draining lymph nodes of breast cancer patients. This TCR derives from a female donor with breast cancer. Some clones in this sample may be carry-over from other donors' samples. Sequenced sample: axillary lymph node tissue. The rearranged segments are TRBV19 and TRBJ2-1; TRBD1 aligns with 8 central bases. The CDR3 here reads CASSPRTGIEQFF. The bases read TGTGCCAGTAGTCCCCGGACAGGGATTGAGCAGTTCTTC. Joined to the reference TRBV19 and TRBJ2-1 proteins, this CDR3 gives the full variable domain: DGGITQSPKYLFRKEGQNVTLSCEQNLNHDAMYWYRQDPGQGLRLIYYSQIVNDFQKGDIAEGYSVSREKKESFPLTVTSAQKNPTAFYLCASSPRTGIEQFFGPGTRLTVL.